This T cell receptor (beta chain) came from a study of blood T cell repertoires in COVID-19. About the research overall: Samples taken during acute and convalescent COVID-19 were collected in the United States, Italy and Spain. In each case, the material was cDNA or gDNA derived from T cells, B-cell-depleted T cells, or PBMCs.

Sequencing used immunoSEQ multiplex PCR; TCRdb keeps in-frame clones, though not all of them. Of approximately 150,000 clones in the sample, more than 80% are singletons; the top ten hold under 3.5%. The CDR3 is made up of 15 amino acids. The germline V gene encodes CDR1 ENHRY and CDR2 SYGVKD. With 4 bases clipped from V and 5 bases from J, the junction kept 8 bases outside the gene matches. The specimen sequenced was peripheral blood. The V gene is TRBV10-3, the J gene TRBJ1-5; 7 positions agree with TRBD1. The receptor was derived from a woman aged 55-75 years with active COVID-19. DNA for the CDR3: TGTGCCATCAGTGGGACAGGAAAAATGCATCAGCCCCAGCATTTT. Encoded protein: CAISGTGKMHQPQHF.